This note documents a single T cell receptor (beta chain) sequence. Its antigen is unidentified. The sample belongs to a study of graft-versus-host responses after intestinal transplantation. Study findings and constraints: Recipient bone marrow held GvH clones, some seen earlier in ileum or blood. Allografts carried high graft-versus-host to host-versus-graft clonal ratios in patients having graft-donor T cell macrochimerism.

Data came from immunoSEQ multiplex PCR; TCRdb stores just in-frame clones and leaves some out. The repertoire has about 130,000 clones, around 90% of them found once; the top ten carry about 0.19%. The CDR3 sequence is 15 residues long. Germline trimming cut 4 bases from V and 7 bases from J; bases unmatched to any gene: 11. Germline V CDR1 and CDR2: MNHEY, SVGAGI. The receptor was derived from a human donor who received an intestinal transplant. V usage is TRBV6-5 and J usage is TRBJ2-5, with 8 bases lining up with TRBD2. The sample consisted of unstimulated CD4+ T cells sorted from spleen or lymph node cells, taken before intestinal transplant. CDR3 sequence (DNA): TGTGCCAGCAGTTCCACCGGGACTAGTAGAAGGACCCAGTACTTC. It is translated as CASSSTGTSRRTQYF.